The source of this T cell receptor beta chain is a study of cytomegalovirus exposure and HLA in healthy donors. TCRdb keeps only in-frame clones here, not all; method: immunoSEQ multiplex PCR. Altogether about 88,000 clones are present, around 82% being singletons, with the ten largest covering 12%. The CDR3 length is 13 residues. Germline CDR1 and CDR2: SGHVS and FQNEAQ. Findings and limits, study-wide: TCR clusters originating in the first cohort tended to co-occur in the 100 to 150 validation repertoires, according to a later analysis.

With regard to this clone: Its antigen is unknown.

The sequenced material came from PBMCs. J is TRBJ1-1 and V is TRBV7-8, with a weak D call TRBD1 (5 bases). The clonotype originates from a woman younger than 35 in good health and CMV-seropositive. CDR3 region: CAGGGLTSTEAFF. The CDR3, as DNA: TGTGCGGGGGGGGGATTAACGAGCACTGAAGCTTTCTTT.